This TCR beta chain came from a study of cytomegalovirus exposure and HLA in healthy donors. Study findings and constraints: HLA alleles showed associations with roughly 17,000 TCR beta sequences in a later analysis, at a 0.05 false discovery rate. A few CMV-associated chains proved CMV antigen-specific in vitro.

In regard to this clone: What it binds is unknown.

PCR primers comprised 60 Vbeta and 13 Jbeta primers. TCRdb's copy holds only in-frame clones and misses some; the assay was immunoSEQ multiplex PCR. This sample's table reports under 150,000 clones. CDR3 length: 18 amino acids. Per the germline V gene, CDR1 is MNHNS and CDR2 is SASEGT. V dropped 4 bases and J dropped 3; count of bases not matched to a gene: 9. V usage is TRBV6-1 and J usage is TRBJ2-3; TRBD2 matches at 14 bases. This TCR was sampled from a woman aged 55-70 years in good health and CMV-seronegative. The sequenced sample was PBMCs. In nucleotides, the CDR3 is TGTGCCAGCAGTGTAGGGACTAGCGGGGGACCCCTAACAGATACGCAGTATTTT. It translates to CASSVGTSGGPLTDTQYF.